The T cell receptor (beta chain) described here comes from a study of blood T cell repertoires in COVID-19. V shed 7 bases and J shed 0 bases, with 10 bases lying between them. Germline V CDR1 and CDR2: LNHDA, SQIVND (reference sequence). This CDR3 comprises 14 residues. The repertoire was sequenced with immunoSEQ multiplex PCR; TCRdb's copy has only in-frame clones and lacks some. This sample carries under 200,000 clones, roughly 80% of them seen once, and the ten largest clones take about 4.9%. V is TRBV19 and J is TRBJ2-1; D is unresolved. The receptor's source is a woman in her twenties or thirties with acute or convalescent COVID-19. The sequencing input was peripheral blood. The CDR3 DNA follows: TGTGCCAGTACAACCGCTAGCTCCTACAATGAGCAGTTCTTC. As protein: CASTTASSYNEQFF.